This T cell receptor (beta chain) was retrieved from a study of graft-versus-host responses after intestinal transplantation. Study as a whole: Every recipient had anti-thymocyte globulin induction and around 3 years of tacrolimus plus steroids. Study-wide points: Peak circulating GvH clone levels were associated with early post-transplant HvG declines. Analysis identified GvH clones in recipient marrow, with some appearing first in ileum or blood.

The CDR3 spans 15 residues. Germline lookup yields CDR1 MNHNS and CDR2 SASEGT. Deletions cut 3 bases from V and 5 bases from J, with 13 bases between. The assay was immunoSEQ multiplex PCR, and TCRdb's table has in-frame clones only and misses some. Among over 65,000 clones listed, 80% to 95% were seen once. Details on this clone: Antigen: not known.

Sample: PBMCs, taken 98 days after intestinal transplantation. The rearrangement uses TRBV6-1 and TRBJ1-4; TRBD1 might be the D (5 bases). This sequence was found in a human patient who received an intestinal transplant, so some T cells may come from the graft donor. The CDR3 DNA reads as TGTGCCAGCAGTGATGGTATGAGACAGAATGAAAAACTGTTTTTT. It encodes CASSDGMRQNEKLFF.